The sequence of this T cell receptor (beta chain) was determined in a study of shared T cell receptors in the human thymus (dated by TCRdb to the early 2020s). The study in broad terms: The study examined how self-reactive, shared T-cell receptor alpha chains are generated in the human thymus.

Measured from the cysteine to the phenylalanine, the CDR3 is 14 residues long. Of all the DNA, just the CDR3 is kept, 42 bases in frame from base 1. After removal of 0 bases from V and 3 bases from J, the junction retains 1 base not matched to a gene. The germline V gene provides CDR1 SGHDN and CDR2 FVKESK. Library creation used the immunoSEQ multiplex PCR assay. TCRdb stores this immuneACCESS table with in-frame sequences only. Part of the clones is absent; in the studies checked, under half of the shortfall reflects unresolved V genes, and no reason is known for the rest. Here the sample has around 730,000 clones; roughly 88% occur a single time. More than 0.01% of the sample rests with the top ten. Concerning this clone: Its antigen remains undetermined. Nothing much larger sits one base from this clone, and base qualities are not available.

The sample also formed part of further work on human thymus T cells. The second study's paper adds: Immunologically healthy infants undergoing open corrective cardiac surgery for congenital heart defects in Finland were used as donors. Thymus tissue was collected as surgical resects that were removed during corrective cardiac surgery. Biased V and J gene segment usage appeared to be present in both thymic and peripheral blood repertoires. The related research reported highly overlapping thymic TCR repertoires among unrelated individuals. The study described the TCR alpha and beta repertoires in about eight infant thymus samples and four matching peripheral blood samples. Donor ages ranged from about 7 to 244 days, and the cohort comprised about 6 male and two female infants. Thymocytes were freed from the tissue by mechanical means and kept at -70 degrees C as pellets of roughly 9-30 million cells. A QIAsymphony instrument was used to extract genomic DNA from the frozen cell pellets. The immunoSEQ multiplex PCR assay was used to amplify the TCRB and TCRAD loci from a standardized quantity of quality-controlled genomic DNA. The V(D)J region was spanned by amplicons of a length sufficient to cover the CDR3 and to identify V and J genes. The commercial immunoSEQ service was used to sequence amplicons on an Illumina platform. Primer bias and sequencing errors were corrected as previously described, and TCRAD and TCRB were defined on the basis of the IMGT database. Analysis of the repertoires was done with immunoSEQ Analyzer 3.0 and VDJTools and included basic statistics, V/J segment usage, diversity estimates, rarefaction and pairwise overlap. Diversity was estimated with Chao1, ChaoE, Efron-Thisted, Shannon and inverse Simpson indices, and also on datasets down-sampled to the smallest sample. Repertoire overlap was assessed by strict matching of CDR3 nucleotide sequence, V gene and J gene, and clustering was done by Jaccard-based multidimensional scaling. On average, roughly 890,000 unique TCRB clonotypes were obtained from thymus samples, compared with 70,000 to 90,000 from blood samples.

The origin of this receptor is a girl less than two years old with a congenital heart defect. Donor details come from another sample of the same person, matched by shared clones. The material sequenced was thymocytes. This sequence uses TRBV14 and TRBJ2-7; 8 central nucleotides agree with TRBD2. The CDR3 protein is CASSQDLAGYEQYF. The DNA is as follows: TGTGCCAGCAGCCAAGACCTAGCGGGCTACGAGCAGTACTTC.